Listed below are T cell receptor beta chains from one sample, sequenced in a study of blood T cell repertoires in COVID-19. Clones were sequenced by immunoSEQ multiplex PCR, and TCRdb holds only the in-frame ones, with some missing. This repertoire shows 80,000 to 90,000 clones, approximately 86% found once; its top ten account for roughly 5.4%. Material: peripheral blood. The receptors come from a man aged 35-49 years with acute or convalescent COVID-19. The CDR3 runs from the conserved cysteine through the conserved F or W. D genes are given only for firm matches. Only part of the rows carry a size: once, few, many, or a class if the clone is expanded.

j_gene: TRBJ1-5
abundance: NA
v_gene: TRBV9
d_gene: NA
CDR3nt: TGTGCCAGCAGCCTCACCCCAGGGGCTGATATTTGGACCCAGCATTTT
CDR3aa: CASSLTPGADIWTQHF

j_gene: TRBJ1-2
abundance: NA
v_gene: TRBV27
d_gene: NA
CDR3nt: TGTGCCAGCTCCCCAACGGGGTCCAACTATGGCTACACCTTC
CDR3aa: CASSPTGSNYGYTF

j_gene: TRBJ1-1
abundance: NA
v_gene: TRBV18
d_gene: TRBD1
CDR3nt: TGTGCCAGCTCTCCCGCGCGGGACAGGGTTAACGCTGAAGCTTTCTTT
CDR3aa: CASSPARDRVNAEAFF

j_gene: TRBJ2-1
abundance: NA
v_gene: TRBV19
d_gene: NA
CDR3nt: TGTGCCAGTAGTATAGACTTTCCCAGCTCCTACAATGAGCAGTTCTTC
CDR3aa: CASSIDFPSSYNEQFF

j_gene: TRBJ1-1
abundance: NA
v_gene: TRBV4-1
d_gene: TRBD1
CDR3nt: TGCGCCAGCAGCCAGGCTAGGACAGGGGGCAGTCTCAGGGCTGAAGCTTTCTTT
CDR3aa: CASSQARTGGSLRAEAFF

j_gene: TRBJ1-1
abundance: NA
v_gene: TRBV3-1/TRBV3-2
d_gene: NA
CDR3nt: TGTGCCAGCACGAACACCGGGTCCCGCGGAGCTTTCTTT
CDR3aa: CASTNTGSRGAFF

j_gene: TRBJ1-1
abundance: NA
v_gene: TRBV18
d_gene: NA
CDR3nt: TGTGCCAGCTCACCGGGGGAGGGAGAAGCTTTCTTT
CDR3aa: CASSPGEGEAFF

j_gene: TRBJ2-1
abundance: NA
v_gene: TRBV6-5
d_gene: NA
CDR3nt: TGTGCCAGCAGCCCCAGGGGGGCGAGGGGGAATGAGCAGTTCTTC
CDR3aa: CASSPRGARGNEQFF

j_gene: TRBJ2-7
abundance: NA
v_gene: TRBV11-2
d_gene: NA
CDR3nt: TGTGCCAGCAGCTTAGATAGGGGGATGAGGTACGAGCAGTACTTC
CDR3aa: CASSLDRGMRYEQYF

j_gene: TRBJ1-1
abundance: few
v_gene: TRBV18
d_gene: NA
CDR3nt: TGTGCCAGCTCCGTAGTGAACACTGAAGCTTTCTTT
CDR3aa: CASSVVNTEAFF

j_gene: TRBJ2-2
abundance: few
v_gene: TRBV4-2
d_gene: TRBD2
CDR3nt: TGTGCCAGCAGAAAAGCGGGGGGGCCTGATTTTCCCGGGGAGCTGTTTTTT
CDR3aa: CASRKAGGPDFPGELFF

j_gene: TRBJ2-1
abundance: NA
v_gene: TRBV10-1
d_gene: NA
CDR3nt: TGCGCCAGCACATCGCCCAACAGTAGCTCCTACAATGAGCAGTTCTTC
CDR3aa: CASTSPNSSSYNEQFF

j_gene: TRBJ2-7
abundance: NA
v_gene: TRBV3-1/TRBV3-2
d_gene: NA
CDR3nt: TGTGCCAGCAGCCACCGGGGCAGGGGTGACGAGCAGTACTTC
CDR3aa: CASSHRGRGDEQYF

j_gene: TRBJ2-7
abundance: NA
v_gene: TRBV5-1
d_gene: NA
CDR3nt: TGCGCCAGCAGCGCGGACAGCTCCTACGAGCAGTACTTC
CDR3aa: CASSADSSYEQYF

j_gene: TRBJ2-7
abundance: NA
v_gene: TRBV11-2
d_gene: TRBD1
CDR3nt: TGTGCCAGCAGCTCCCCTTTAGGGGGCCTCCTTGGGTCCTACGAGCAGTACTTC
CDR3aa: CASSSPLGGLLGSYEQYF

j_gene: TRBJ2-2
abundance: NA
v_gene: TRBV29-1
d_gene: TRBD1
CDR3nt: TGCAGCGTGAACAGGGGTGGTACCGGGGAGCTGTTTTTT
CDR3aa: CSVNRGGTGELFF

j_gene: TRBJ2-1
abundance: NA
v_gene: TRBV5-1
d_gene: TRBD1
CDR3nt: TGCGCCAGCAGCTTGGACTACAGGGGGTCTTACAATGAGCAGTTCTTC
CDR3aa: CASSLDYRGSYNEQFF

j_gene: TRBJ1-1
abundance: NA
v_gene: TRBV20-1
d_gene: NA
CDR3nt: TGCAGTGCTTCCGGGGAGGATGAAGCTTTCTTT
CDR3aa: CSASGEDEAFF

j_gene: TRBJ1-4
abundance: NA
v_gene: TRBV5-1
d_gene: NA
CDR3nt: TGCGCCAGCAGAATCAACCCCAGGGATCGGGAAAAACTGTTTTTT
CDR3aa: CASRINPRDREKLFF

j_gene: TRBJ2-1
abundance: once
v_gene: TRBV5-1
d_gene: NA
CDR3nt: TGCGCCAGCAGGAAAGCCCAAGGGGAATACAATGAGCAGTTCTTC
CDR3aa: CASRKAQGEYNEQFF

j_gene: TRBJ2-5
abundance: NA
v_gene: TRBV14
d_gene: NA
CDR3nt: TGTGCCAGCAACCTAAATCAGGGAGAGACCCAGTACTTC
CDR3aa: CASNLNQGETQYF

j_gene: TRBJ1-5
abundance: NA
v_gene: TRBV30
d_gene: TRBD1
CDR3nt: TGTGCCTGGAGGAGGACAGGGAACAATCAGCCCCAGCATTTT
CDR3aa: CAWRRTGNNQPQHF

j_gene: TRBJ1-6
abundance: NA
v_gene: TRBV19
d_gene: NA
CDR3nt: TGTGCCAGTAGTGTCGGGAGCTTAGGTTCACCCCTCCACTTT
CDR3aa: CASSVGSLGSPLHF

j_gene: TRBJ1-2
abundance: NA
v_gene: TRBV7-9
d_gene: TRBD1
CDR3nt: TGTGCCAGCAGCTTCGGACAGGCTAACTATGGCTACACCTTC
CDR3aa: CASSFGQANYGYTF

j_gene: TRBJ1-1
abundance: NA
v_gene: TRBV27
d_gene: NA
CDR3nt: TGTGCCAGCAGAGTAGGGACAAACACTGAAGCTTTCTTT
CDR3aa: CASRVGTNTEAFF

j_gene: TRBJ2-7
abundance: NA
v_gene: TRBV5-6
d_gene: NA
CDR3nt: TGTGCCAGCAGCCCCTCAGGGTCTTACGAGCAGTACTTC
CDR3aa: CASSPSGSYEQYF

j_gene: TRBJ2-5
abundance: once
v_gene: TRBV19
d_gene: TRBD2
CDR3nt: TGTGCCAGTAGTATCGGGGGGGAGACCCAGTACTTC
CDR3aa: CASSIGGETQYF

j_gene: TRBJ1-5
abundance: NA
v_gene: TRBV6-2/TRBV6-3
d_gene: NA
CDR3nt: TGTGCCAGCAGTGGATCCAGGGGATTCAGGCAGCCCCAGCATTTT
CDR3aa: CASSGSRGFRQPQHF

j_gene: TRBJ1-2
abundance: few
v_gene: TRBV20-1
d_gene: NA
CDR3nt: TGCAGTGCCCAGAACATAAATGGCTACACCTTC
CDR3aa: CSAQNINGYTF

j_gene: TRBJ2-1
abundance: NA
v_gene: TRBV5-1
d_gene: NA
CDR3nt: TGCGCCAGCGGACTCTTCAATGAGCAGTTCTTC
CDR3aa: CASGLFNEQFF

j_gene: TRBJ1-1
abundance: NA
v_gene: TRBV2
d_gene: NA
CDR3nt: TGTGCCAGCAGGCAACAGGTTCAGCCGGACACTGAAGCTTTCTTT
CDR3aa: CASRQQVQPDTEAFF

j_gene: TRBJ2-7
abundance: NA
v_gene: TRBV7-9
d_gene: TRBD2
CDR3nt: TGTGCCAGCAGCTTTGACCGGGGTTTCGCGGGAGAGCAATACGAGCAGTACTTC
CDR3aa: CASSFDRGFAGEQYEQYF

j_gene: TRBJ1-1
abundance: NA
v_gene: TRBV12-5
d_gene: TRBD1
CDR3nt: TGTGCTAGTGGTTTGTGGGACAGGGTTACTGAAGCTTTCTTT
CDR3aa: CASGLWDRVTEAFF

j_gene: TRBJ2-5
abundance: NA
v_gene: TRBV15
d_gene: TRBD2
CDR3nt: TGTGCCACCAGCGGTCGTTTTGGGACTAGCGGGGGGGCCGGAGAGACCCAGTACTTC
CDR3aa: CATSGRFGTSGGAGETQYF

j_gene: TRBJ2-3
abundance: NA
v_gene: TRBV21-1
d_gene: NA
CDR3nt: TGTGCCAATTGGGACAGGTCAAACTCTGGCACAGATACGCAGTATTTT
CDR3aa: CANWDRSNSGTDTQYF

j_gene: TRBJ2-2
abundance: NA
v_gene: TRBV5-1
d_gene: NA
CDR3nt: TGCGCCAGCAGCCCCGGGACCGGGGAGCTGTTTTTT
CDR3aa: CASSPGTGELFF

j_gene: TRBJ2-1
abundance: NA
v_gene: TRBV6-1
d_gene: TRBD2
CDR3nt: TGTGCCAGCAGTGAGGTAGCGGGAGATGAGCAGTTCTTC
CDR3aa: CASSEVAGDEQFF

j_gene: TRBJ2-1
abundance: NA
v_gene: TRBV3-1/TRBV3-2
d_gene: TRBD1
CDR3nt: TGTGCCAGCAGCCAGTGGGGGACAGGGAATGAGCAGTTCTTC
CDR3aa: CASSQWGTGNEQFF

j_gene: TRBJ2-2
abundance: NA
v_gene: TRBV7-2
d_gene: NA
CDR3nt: TGTGCCAGCAGCGTCGGACACCCCGGGGAGCTGTTTTTT
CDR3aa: CASSVGHPGELFF

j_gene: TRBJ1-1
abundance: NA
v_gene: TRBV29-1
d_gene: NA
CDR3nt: TGCAGCGTTGTATCAGGGAACACTGAAGCTTTCTTT
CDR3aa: CSVVSGNTEAFF

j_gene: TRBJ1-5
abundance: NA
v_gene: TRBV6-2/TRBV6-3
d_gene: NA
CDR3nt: TGTGCCAGCAGTCCCCAGGGAAGTTTAAGCAATCAGCCCCAGCATTTT
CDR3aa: CASSPQGSLSNQPQHF

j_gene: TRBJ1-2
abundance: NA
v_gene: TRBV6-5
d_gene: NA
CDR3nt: TGTGCCAGCAGTTACAATCCGAGGGAAGGCTACACCTTC
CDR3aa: CASSYNPREGYTF

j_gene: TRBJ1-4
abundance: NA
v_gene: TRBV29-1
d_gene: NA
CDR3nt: TGCAGCGTCGGGTTGGCAGGGCTCGCCGCGGAAAAACTGTTTTTT
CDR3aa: CSVGLAGLAAEKLFF

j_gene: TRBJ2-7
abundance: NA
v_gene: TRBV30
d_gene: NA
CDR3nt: TGTGCCTCCTCTCCAGGCGCCTACGAGCAGTACTTC
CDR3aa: CASSPGAYEQYF

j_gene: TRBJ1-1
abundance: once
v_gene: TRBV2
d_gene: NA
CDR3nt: TGTGCCAGCAGAAATGGACAGTACACTGAAGCTTTCTTT
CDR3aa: CASRNGQYTEAFF

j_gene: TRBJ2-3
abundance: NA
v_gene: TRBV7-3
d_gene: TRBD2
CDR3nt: TGTGCCAGCAGCTTCGGGAAGCGGGGGGTGGGCACAGATACGCAGTATTTT
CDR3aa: CASSFGKRGVGTDTQYF

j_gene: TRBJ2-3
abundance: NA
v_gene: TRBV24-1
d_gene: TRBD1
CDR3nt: TGTGCCACCAGTGATTTGGGACAGGGCTGGGATACGCAGTATTTT
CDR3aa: CATSDLGQGWDTQYF

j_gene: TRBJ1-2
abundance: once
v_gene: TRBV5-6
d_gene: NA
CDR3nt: TGTGCCAGCAGCTTGTTTCAGGGCTATGGCTACACCTTC
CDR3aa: CASSLFQGYGYTF

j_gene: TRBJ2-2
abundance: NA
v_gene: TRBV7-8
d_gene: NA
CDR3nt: TGTGCCAGCACAGAGGGTGGTTCGGGTAATTACCCCGGGGAGCTGTTTTTT
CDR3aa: CASTEGGSGNYPGELFF

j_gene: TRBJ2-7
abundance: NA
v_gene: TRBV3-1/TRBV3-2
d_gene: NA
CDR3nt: TGTGCCAGCAGCCCGCGAGGGGGAGCTAGGGAGCAGTACTTC
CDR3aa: CASSPRGGAREQYF

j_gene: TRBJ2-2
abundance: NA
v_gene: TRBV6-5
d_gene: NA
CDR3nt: TGTGCCAGCAGTTACTCGGCCAGGACGAACACCGGGGAGCTGTTTTTT
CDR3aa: CASSYSARTNTGELFF

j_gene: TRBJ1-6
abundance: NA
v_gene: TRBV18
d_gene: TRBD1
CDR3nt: TGTGCCAGCTCACCCCTCGGACAGGGAGGATCACCCCTCCACTTT
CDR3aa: CASSPLGQGGSPLHF

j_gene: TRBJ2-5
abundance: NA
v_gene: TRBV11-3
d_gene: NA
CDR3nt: TGTGCCAGCAGCTTAAAATCGGGGGAGACCCAGTACTTC
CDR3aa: CASSLKSGETQYF

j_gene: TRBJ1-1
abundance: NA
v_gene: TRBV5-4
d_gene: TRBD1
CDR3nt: TGTGCCAGCAGGGTCGACAGGGCCGGCACTGAAGCTTTCTTT
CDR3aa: CASRVDRAGTEAFF

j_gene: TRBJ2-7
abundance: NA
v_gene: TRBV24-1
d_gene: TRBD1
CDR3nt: TGTGCCACCAGTGAACCGGACAGGGCTTACGAGCAGTACTTC
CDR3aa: CATSEPDRAYEQYF

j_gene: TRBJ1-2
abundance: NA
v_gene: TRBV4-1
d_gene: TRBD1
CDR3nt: TGCGCCAGCAGCCAAGATGACAGGGGTGCCTACACCTTC
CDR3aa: CASSQDDRGAYTF

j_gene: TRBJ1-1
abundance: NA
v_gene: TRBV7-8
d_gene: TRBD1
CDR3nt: TGTGCCAGCAGCCAGGACAGGGGGCTTGGCACTGAAGCTTTCTTT
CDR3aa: CASSQDRGLGTEAFF

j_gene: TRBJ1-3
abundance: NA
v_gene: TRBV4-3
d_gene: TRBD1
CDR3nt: TGCGCCAGCAGCCAAGGGACAGGGGGGCAGCTAGACACCATATATTTT
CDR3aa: CASSQGTGGQLDTIYF

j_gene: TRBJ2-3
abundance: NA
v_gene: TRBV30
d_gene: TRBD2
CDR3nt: TGTGCCTGGAGTTGGGAGGGCCCAGATACGCAGTATTTT
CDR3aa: CAWSWEGPDTQYF